The T cell receptor (beta chain) under discussion was sequenced for a study of T cell repertoires in cytomegalovirus infection. TCRdb recomputed calls from the reads with MiXCR, one row per CDR3 protein. The table has about 310,000 distinct CDR3 sequences, roughly a tenth seen once. This CDR3 region has 13 residues. Germline CDR1 KGHSH, CDR2 LQKENI. Trimming removed 2 bases from V and 7 bases from J, with 11 bases in between. The clonotype comes from a human donor in good health (CMV status not recorded). Some clones in this sample may be carry-over from other donors' samples. The chain is built from TRBV18 and TRBJ1-1; no clear D gene. What was sequenced was PBMCs. The CDR3 DNA reads as TGTGCCAGCTCACCAGGGCAGCTTATTGAAGCTTTCTTT. Translating it yields CASSPGQLIEAFF.